This T cell receptor (beta chain) comes out of a study of T cells expressing NK-cell markers. Study-level background: TCR beta repertoires came from sorted CD3+CD56+NKG2C+, CD3+CD56+NKG2C- and CD3+CD56-NKG2C+ T cells.

CDR3 size: 16 residues. Per germline, CDR1 MNHEY and CDR2 SVGAGI. Making the TCR beta cDNA relied on 5'RACE template switching with UMIs. Using the 5' RACE reads, TCRdb records one entry per CDR3 protein without DNA. This sample contains roughly 150,000 distinct CDR3 sequences. Study outcomes and limitations: Whether expanded NKG2C+ T cell clones recognized HCMV stayed uncertain. Among a handful of donors, these clonotypes also ranked first in the CD3+CD56-NKG2C+ fraction.

Turning to this clonotype: Its antigen is unknown.

Sequencing input: blood T cells: a sorted CD56 or NKG2C T cell subset, CD4+ or CD8+ T cells, or bulk PBMC T cells (not recorded which). The TCR sequence derives from a woman aged 18 to 75 in good health. This chain uses TRBV6-5 with TRBJ2-3; TCRdb designates TRBD2, a call that cannot be tested without DNA. This CDR3 reads CASSYSAGVSTDTQYF.